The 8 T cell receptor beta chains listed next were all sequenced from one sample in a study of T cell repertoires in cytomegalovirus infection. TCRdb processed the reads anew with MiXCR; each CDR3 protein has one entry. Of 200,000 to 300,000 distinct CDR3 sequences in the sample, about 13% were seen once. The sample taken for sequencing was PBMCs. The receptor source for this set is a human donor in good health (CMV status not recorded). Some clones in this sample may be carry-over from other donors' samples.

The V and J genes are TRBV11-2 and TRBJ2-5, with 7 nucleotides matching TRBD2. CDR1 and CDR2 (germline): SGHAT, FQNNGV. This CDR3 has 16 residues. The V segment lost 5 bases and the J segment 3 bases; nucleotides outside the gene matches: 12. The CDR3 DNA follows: TGTGCCAGCAGCCCTAGCGGTGGGGTTGGGAAAGAGACCCAGTACTTC. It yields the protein CASSPSGGVGKETQYF.

The chain's CDR3 is CSARQQTGGSNEQFF. CDR3 bases: TGCAGTGCTAGACAGCAGACAGGGGGGAGCAATGAGCAGTTCTTC. The V call is TRBV20-1, the J call TRBJ2-1; 9 nucleotides match TRBD1. Germline V gene data show CDR1 as DFQATT and CDR2 as SNEGSKA (reference sequence). CDR3 size: 15 residues. With V trimmed by 2 bases and J by 6 bases, 8 bases remained unmatched.

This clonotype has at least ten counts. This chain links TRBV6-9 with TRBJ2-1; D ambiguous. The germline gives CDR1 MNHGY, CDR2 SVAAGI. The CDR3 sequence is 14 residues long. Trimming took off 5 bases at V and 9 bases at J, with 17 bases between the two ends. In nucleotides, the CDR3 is TGTGCCAGCAGTCCGGTCAACCCTGGCGGTGAGCAGTTCTTC. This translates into CASSPVNPGGEQFF.

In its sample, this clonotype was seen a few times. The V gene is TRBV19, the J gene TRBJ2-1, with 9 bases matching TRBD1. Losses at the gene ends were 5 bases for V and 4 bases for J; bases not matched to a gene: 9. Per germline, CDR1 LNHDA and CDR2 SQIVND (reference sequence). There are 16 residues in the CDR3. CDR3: CASSPRGTGTYNEQFF. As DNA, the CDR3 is TGTGCCAGTAGTCCCCGGGGGACAGGGACATACAATGAGCAGTTCTTC.

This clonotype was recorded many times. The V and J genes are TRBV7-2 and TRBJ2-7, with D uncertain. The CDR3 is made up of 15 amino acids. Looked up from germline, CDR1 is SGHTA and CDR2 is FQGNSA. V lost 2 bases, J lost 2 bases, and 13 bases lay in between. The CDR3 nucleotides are TGTGCCAGCAGCTTATGGCCAGGTCGACCCTACGAGCAGTACTTC. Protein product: CASSLWPGRPYEQYF. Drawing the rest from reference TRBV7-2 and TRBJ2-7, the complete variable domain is GAGVSQSPSNKVTEKGKDVELRCDPISGHTALYWYRQSLGQGLEFLIYFQGNSAPDKSGLPSDRFSAERTGGSVSTLTIQRTQQEDSAVYLCASSLWPGRPYEQYFGPGTRLTVT.

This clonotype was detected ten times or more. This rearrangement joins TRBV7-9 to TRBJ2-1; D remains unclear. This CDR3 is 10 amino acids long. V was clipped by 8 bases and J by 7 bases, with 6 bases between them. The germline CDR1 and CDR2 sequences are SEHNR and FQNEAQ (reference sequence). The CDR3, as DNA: TGTGCCAGCGGGTGGAATGAGCAGTTCTTC. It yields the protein CASGWNEQFF.

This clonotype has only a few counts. The CDR3, as DNA: TGTGCCAGCAGCCCCAGGATCCTCACCACGGGGTACGAGCAGTACTTC. This translates into CASSPRILTTGYEQYF. This rearrangement joins TRBV5-4 to TRBJ2-7; perhaps TRBD2 as D (5 bases). V lost 4 bases to trimming and J lost 4 bases, with 21 bases between them. CDR1 SGHNT and CDR2 YYREEE come from the germline V gene (reference sequence). The CDR3 consists of 16 residues.

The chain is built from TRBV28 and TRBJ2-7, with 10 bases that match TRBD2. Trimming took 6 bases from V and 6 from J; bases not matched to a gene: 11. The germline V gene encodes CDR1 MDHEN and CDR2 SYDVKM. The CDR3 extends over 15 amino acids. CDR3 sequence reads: CASSLLLAGVGEQYF. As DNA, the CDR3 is TGTGCCAGCAGCCTGCTTCTAGCGGGAGTCGGCGAGCAGTACTTC.